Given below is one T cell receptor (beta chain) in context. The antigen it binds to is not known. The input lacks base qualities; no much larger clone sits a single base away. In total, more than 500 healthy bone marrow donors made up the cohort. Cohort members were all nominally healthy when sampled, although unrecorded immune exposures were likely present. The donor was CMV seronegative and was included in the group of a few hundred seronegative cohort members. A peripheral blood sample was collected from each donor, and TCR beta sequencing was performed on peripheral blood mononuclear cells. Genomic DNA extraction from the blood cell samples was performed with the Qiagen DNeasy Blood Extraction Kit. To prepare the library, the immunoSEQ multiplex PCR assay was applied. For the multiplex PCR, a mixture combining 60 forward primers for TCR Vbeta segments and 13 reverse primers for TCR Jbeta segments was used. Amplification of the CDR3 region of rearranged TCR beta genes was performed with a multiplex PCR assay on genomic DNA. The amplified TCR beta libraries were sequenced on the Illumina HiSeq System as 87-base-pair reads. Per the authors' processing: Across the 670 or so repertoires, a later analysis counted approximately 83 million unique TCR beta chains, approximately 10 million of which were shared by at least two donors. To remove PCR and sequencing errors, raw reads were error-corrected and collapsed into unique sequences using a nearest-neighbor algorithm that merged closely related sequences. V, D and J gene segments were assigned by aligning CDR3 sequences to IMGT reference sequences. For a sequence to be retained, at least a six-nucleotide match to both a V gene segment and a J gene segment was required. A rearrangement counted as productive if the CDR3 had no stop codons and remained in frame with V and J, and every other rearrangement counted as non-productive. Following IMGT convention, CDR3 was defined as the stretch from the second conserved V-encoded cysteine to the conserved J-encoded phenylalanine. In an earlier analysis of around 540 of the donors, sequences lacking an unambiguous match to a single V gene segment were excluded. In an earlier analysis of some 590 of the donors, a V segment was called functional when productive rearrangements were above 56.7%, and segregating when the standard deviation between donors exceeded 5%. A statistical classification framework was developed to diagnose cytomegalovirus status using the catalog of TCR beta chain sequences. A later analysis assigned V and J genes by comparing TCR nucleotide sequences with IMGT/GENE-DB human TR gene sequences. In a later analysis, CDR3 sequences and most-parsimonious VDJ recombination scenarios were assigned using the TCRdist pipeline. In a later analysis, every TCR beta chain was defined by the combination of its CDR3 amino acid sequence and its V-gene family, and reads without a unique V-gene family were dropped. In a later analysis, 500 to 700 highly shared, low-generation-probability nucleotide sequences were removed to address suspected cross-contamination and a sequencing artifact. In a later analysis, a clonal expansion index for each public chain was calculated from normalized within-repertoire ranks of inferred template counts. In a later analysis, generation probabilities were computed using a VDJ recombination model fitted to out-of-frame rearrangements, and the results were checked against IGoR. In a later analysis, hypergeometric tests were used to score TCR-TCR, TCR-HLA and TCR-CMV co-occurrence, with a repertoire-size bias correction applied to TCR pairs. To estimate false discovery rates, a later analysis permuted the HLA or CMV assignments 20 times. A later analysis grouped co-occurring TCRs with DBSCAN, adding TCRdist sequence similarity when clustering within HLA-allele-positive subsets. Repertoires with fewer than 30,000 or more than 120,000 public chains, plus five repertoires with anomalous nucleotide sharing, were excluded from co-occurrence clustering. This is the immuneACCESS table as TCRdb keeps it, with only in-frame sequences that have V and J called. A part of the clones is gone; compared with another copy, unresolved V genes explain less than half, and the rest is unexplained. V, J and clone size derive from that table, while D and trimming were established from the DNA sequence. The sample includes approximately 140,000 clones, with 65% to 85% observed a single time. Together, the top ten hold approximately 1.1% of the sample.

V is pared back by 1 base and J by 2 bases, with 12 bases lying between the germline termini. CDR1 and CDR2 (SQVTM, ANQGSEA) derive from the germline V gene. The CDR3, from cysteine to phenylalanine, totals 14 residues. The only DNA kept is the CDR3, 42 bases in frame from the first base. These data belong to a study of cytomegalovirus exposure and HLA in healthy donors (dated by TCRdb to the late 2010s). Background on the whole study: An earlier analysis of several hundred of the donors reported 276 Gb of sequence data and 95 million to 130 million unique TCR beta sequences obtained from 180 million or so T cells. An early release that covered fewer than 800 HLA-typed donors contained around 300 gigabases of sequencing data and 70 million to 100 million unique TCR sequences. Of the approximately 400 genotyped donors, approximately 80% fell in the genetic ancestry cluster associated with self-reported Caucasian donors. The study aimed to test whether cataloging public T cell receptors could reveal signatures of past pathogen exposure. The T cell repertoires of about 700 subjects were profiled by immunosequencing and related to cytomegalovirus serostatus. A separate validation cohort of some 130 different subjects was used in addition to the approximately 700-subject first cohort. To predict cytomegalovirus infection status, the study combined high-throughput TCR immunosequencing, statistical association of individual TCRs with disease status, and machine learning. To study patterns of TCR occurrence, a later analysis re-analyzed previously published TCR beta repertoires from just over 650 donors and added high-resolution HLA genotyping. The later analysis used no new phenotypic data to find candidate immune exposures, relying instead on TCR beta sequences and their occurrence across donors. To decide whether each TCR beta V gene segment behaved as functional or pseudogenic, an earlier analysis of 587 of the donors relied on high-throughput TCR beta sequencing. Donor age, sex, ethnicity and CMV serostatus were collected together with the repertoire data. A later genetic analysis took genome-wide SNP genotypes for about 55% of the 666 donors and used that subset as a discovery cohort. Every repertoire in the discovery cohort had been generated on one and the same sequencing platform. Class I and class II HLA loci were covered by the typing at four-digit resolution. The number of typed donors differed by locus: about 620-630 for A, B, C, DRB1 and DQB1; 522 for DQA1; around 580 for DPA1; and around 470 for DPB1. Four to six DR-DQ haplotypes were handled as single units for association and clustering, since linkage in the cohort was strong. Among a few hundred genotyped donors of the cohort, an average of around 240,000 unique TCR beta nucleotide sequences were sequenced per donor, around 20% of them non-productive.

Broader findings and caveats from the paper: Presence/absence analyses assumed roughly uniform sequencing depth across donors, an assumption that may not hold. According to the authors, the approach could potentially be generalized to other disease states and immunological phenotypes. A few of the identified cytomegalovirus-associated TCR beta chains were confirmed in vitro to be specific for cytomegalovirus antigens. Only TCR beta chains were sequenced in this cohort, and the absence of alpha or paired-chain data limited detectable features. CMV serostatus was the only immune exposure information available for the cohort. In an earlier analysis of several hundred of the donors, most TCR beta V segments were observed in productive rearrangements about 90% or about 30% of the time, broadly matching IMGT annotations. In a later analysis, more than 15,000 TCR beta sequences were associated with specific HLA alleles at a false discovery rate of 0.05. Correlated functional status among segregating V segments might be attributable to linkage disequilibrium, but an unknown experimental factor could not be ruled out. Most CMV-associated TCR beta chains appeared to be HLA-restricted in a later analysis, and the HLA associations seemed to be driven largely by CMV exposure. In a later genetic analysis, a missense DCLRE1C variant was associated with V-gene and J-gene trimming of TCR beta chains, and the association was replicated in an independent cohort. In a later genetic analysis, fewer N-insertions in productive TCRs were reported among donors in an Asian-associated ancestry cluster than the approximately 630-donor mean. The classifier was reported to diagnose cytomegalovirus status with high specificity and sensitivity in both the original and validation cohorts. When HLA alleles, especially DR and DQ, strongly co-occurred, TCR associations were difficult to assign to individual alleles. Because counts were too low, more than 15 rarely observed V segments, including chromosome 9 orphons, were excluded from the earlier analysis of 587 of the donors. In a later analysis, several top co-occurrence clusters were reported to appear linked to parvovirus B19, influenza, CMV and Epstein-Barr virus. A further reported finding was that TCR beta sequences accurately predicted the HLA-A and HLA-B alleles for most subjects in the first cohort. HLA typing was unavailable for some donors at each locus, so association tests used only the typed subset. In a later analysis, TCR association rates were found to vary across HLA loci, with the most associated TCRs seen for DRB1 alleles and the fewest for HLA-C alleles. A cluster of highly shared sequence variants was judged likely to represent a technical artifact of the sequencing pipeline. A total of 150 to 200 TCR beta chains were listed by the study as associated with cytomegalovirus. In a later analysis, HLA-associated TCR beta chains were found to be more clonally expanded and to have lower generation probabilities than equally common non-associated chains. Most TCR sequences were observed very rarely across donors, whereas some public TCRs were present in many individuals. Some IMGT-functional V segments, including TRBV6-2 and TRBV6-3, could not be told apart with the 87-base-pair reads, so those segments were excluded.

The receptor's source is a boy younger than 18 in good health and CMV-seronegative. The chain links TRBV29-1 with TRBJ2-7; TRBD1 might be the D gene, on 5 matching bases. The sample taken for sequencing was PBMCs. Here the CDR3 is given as CSVEADRQPYEQYF. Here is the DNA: TGCAGCGTTGAAGCCGACAGACAACCCTACGAGCAGTACTTC.